Listed here are 16 T cell receptor beta chains from one sample, sequenced in a study of cytomegalovirus exposure and HLA in healthy donors. Use of 60 Vbeta and 13 Jbeta primers characterized the PCR. The repertoire was sequenced with immunoSEQ multiplex PCR; TCRdb's copy has only in-frame clones and lacks some. The data hold some 170,000 clones, with around 80% observed a single time. The sequenced sample consisted of PBMCs. All receptors come from a man aged 25-45 years in good health and CMV-seronegative.

CDR3 protein: CASSYTGTFAYEQYF. The CDR3 coding sequence is TGTGCCAGCAGCTATACCGGGACATTCGCCTACGAGCAGTACTTC. The chain is built from TRBV5-4 and TRBJ2-7, with TRBD1 as a possible D gene (6 bases). Trimming pared 3 bases from V and 2 bases from J, leaving 15 bases between. The CDR3 has 15 amino acids. CDR1 is SGHNT and CDR2 is YYREEE in the germline V gene (reference sequence).

V usage is TRBV29-1 and J usage is TRBJ2-1; 8 positions agree with TRBD2. The CDR3 covers 16 residues. V lost 3 bases, J lost 4 bases, and 11 bases stayed unmatched. Germline CDR1 is SQVTM and CDR2 is ANQGSEA. For the CDR3, the DNA is TGCAGCGTTGAGTCGGGAGGGCCTGATAGGTACAATGAGCAGTTCTTC. This translates into CSVESGGPDRYNEQFF.

V gene TRBV5-1 combines with J gene TRBJ2-1; TRBD1 matches at 11 bases. With 4 bases clipped from V and 9 bases from J, the junction kept 9 bases outside the gene matches. Germline CDR1 SGHRS, CDR2 YFSETQ. This CDR3 has 15 amino acids. This CDR3 reads CASSPGQGAQCEQFF. DNA for the CDR3: TGCGCCAGCAGCCCCGGACAGGGGGCTCAGTGTGAGCAGTTCTTC.

V usage is TRBV7-9 and J usage is TRBJ1-5; 7 nucleotides agree with TRBD1. Trimming at V came to 5 bases and at J to 4 bases, leaving 2 bases not matched to a gene. The V gene's germline CDR1 is SEHNR and CDR2 FQNEAQ (reference sequence). CDR3 length: 13 amino acids. In nucleotides, the CDR3 is TGTGCCAGCAGCAGGGGGCAGAATCAGCCCCAGCATTTT. It codes for CASSRGQNQPQHF.

The rearrangement links TRBV19 to TRBJ1-3; D not certain. With 5 bases removed from V and 0 bases from J, the gap between germline ends came to 8 bases. Germline loops: CDR1 LNHDA, CDR2 SQIVND (reference sequence). This CDR3 comprises 14 residues. The CDR3 loop reads CASSEAVSGNTIYF. In nucleotides, the CDR3 is TGTGCCAGTAGTGAGGCAGTCTCTGGAAACACCATATATTTT.

CDR3 in amino acids: CASIQPGGYGYTF. CDR3 nucleotides: TGTGCCAGTATTCAACCGGGGGGGTATGGCTACACCTTC. The chain employs TRBV19 and TRBJ1-2, with a tentative D call TRBD1 (5 bases). The ends were cut back, 7 bases at V and 5 bases at J, with 14 bases in the middle. The CDR3 totals 13 residues. Germline V lookup: CDR1 LNHDA, CDR2 SQIVND (reference sequence).

V usage is TRBV7-6 and J usage is TRBJ2-5, with 12 bases matching TRBD2. This CDR3 comprises 17 residues. V shed 2 bases and J 5 bases; nucleotides not matched to a gene: 9. CDR1 and CDR2 (germline): SGHVS, FNYEAQ. CDR3 in DNA: TGTGCCAGCAGCTTACTGGCTAGCGGGGGGGCTTGGGAGACCCAGTACTTC. It is translated as CASSLLASGGAWETQYF.

This clone was found a few times. The chain recombines TRBV5-1 with TRBJ1-2; 7 bases match TRBD1. Germline CDR1 and CDR2: SGHRS and YFSETQ. This CDR3 has 15 residues. V dropped 0 bases and J dropped 5; count of bases not matched to a gene: 7. The CDR3 here is CASSLEFGTDYGYTF. Here the CDR3 DNA reads TGCGCCAGCAGCTTGGAGTTCGGGACAGATTATGGCTACACCTTC.

This chain links TRBV28 with TRBJ1-5; 7 positions agree with TRBD1. V dropped 5 bases and J dropped 0; count of bases not matched to a gene: 10. Germline values: CDR1 MDHEN, CDR2 SYDVKM. This CDR3 is 17 amino acids long. CDR3: CASSSSGTVYSNQPQHF. The CDR3 DNA reads TGTGCCAGCAGTAGCTCCGGGACAGTCTATAGCAATCAGCCCCAGCATTTT.

The chain couples TRBV5-1 to TRBJ1-2; 10 bases align to TRBD1. The V and J ends lost 4 bases and 5 bases, in that order; junction bases with no gene match: 5. Looked up from germline, CDR1 is SGHRS and CDR2 is YFSETQ. The CDR3 is 14 residues long. The DNA for the CDR3 is TGCGCCAGCAGCCGGGGACAGGGGATATATGGCTACACCTTC. Protein: CASSRGQGIYGYTF.

CDR3 amino acids: CAISGTMNTEAFF. DNA of the CDR3: TGTGCCATCAGTGGTACAATGAACACTGAAGCTTTCTTT. This chain joins TRBV10-3 and TRBJ1-1; D unresolved. This CDR3 region has 13 residues. V gave up 4 bases and J gave up 0 bases, with 6 bases separating them. CDR1 is ENHRY, CDR2 SYGVKD, per germline.

The CDR3 sequence is CASSQDWRETLEQYF. In DNA form, the CDR3 reads TGTGCCAGCAGCCAAGATTGGCGGGAGACCCTCGAGCAGTACTTC. The chain recombines TRBV11-2 with TRBJ2-7; 7 bases align to TRBD2. The CDR3 runs 15 residues. J was trimmed by 6 bases and V by 5 bases; bases with no gene match: 13. CDR1 and CDR2 (germline): SGHAT, FQNNGV.

This rearrangement joins TRBV13 to TRBJ1-5; a possible D gene is TRBD1 (6 bases). Germline V gene lookup returns CDR1 PRHDT and CDR2 FYEKMQ (reference sequence). V was clipped by 5 bases and J by 3 bases, with 11 bases between them. This CDR3 has 14 residues. In nucleotides, the CDR3 is TGTGCCAGCAGCCTAAGGGGGTACAATCAGCCCCAGCATTTT. Protein product: CASSLRGYNQPQHF.

This clone was counted between two and nine times. The chain employs TRBV6-6 and TRBJ2-1, with 7 bases identical to TRBD2. Germline values: CDR1 MNHNY, CDR2 SVGAGI (reference sequence). This CDR3 contains 15 residues. Germline trimming cut 4 bases from V and 5 bases from J; bases unmatched to any gene: 8. CDR3 nucleotide sequence: TGTGCCAGCAGTTTGGGGCGAAGCGGGAACAATGAGCAGTTCTTC. Translating gives CASSLGRSGNNEQFF.

Worth noting for this clone: Germline and junction disagree at one end, which may indicate a read error. V gene TRBV7-9 combines with J gene TRBJ1-6; 11 bases are a match to TRBD1. From germline, CDR1 is SEHNR and CDR2 FQNEAQ (reference sequence). The CDR3 loop spans 17 amino acids. The CDR3 region has the DNA TGTTCCAGCAGCTTCGGGACAGGGGGACCGTCCGGGTCACCCCTCCACTTT. Translation: CSSSFGTGGPSGSPLHF. Based on the CDR3 plus reference TRBV7-9 and TRBJ1-6, the full variable domain is DTGVSQNPRHKITKRGQNVTFRCDPISEHNRLYWYRQTLGQGPEFLTYFQNEAQLEKSRLLSDRFSAERPKGSFSTLEIQRTEQGDSAMYLCSSSFGTGGPSGSPLHFGNGTRLTVT.

The chain couples TRBV4-1 to TRBJ1-2; possible D gene TRBD1, 6 bases. CDR3 length: 15 amino acids. V lost 0 bases and J 5 bases, leaving 13 bases between the germline ends. Germline V gene data show CDR1 as MGHRA and CDR2 as YSYEKL. CDR3 coding DNA: TGCGCCAGCAGCCAAGACTCAGGGGATGCATATGGCTACACCTTC. Residues: CASSQDSGDAYGYTF.